Presented here are 19 T cell receptor beta chains from one specimen sequenced in a study of blood T cell repertoires in COVID-19. The repertoire was sequenced with immunoSEQ multiplex PCR; TCRdb's copy has only in-frame clones and lacks some. Of 120,000 to 150,000 clones detected, 85% appear once; the ten largest clones hold 2.5% to 3.5%. Sequenced material: peripheral blood. Receptor source: a man in his forties or fifties with acute or convalescent COVID-19.

The rearrangement joins TRBV19 to TRBJ2-1; TRBD2 matches 7 bases. J gave up 4 bases and V 7 bases, and 10 bases lay outside the gene matches. This CDR3 comprises 15 residues. Germline lookup yields CDR1 LNHDA and CDR2 SQIVND (reference sequence). The CDR3 coding sequence is TGTGCCAGTAAATCCCGGGCGGGAGATTACAATGAGCAGTTCTTC. It encodes CASKSRAGDYNEQFF.

This clone was found a few times. The chain has TRBV6-5 and TRBJ1-1, with TRBD1 identical over 10 bases. CDR1 is MNHEY, CDR2 SVGAGI, per germline. With V trimmed by 10 bases and J by 5 bases, 7 bases remained unmatched. There are 13 residues in the CDR3. The DNA of the CDR3 is TGTGCCATCGGGGACAGGGGCGGAACTGAAGCTTTCTTT. Protein product: CAIGDRGGTEAFF.

This rearrangement joins TRBV7-9 to TRBJ1-1; D is uncertain. The germline V and J ends were trimmed by 1 base and 8 bases, with 8 bases remaining between them. The CDR3 totals 12 residues. Germline V gene data show CDR1 as SEHNR and CDR2 as FQNEAQ (reference sequence). The chain's CDR3 is CASSLGSREAFF. The CDR3 DNA reads TGTGCCAGCAGCTTAGGGAGTAGGGAAGCTTTCTTT.

This rearrangement joins TRBV15 to TRBJ1-2; D gene unclear. The CDR3 is 15 residues long. Per the germline V gene, CDR1 is LNHNV and CDR2 is YYDKDF (reference sequence). The germline V and J ends were trimmed by 0 bases and 8 bases, with 16 bases remaining between them. CDR3 in amino acids: CATSRDLVVGVGYTF. The DNA for the CDR3 is TGTGCCACCAGCAGAGATCTGGTGGTAGGAGTAGGCTACACCTTC.

The J gene is TRBJ1-4, the V gene TRBV14; TRBD1 agrees at 8 bases. The germline V gene encodes CDR1 SGHDN and CDR2 FVKESK. The CDR3 is 17 amino acids. V lost 1 base and J lost 8; bases outside the gene matches: 12. CDR3 nucleotide sequence: TGTGCCAGCAGCCAAGGGCCGCGAAGGACAGGGTACGAAAAACTGTTTTTT. Protein: CASSQGPRRTGYEKLFF.

The chain employs TRBV27 and TRBJ1-6; the match to TRBD1 covers 7 bases. Unmatched junction bases numbered 10, after V lost 3 bases and J lost 11 bases. Looked up from germline, CDR1 is MNHEY and CDR2 is SMNVEV (reference sequence). This CDR3 region has 15 residues. The CDR3 loop is CASSLARQGWAPLHF. DNA for the CDR3: TGTGCCAGCAGTTTGGCCCGACAGGGATGGGCACCCCTCCACTTT.

The chain links TRBV9 to TRBJ2-1; 11 nucleotides match TRBD2. CDR3 length equals 15 residues. Germline V gives CDR1 SGDLS, CDR2 YYNGEE. J gave up 4 bases and V 7 bases, and 7 bases lay outside the gene matches. CDR3 bases: TGTGCCAGCTGTATTAGCGGGGGGGATTACAATGAGCAGTTCTTC. Protein product: CASCISGGDYNEQFF.

The chain carries TRBV21-1 and TRBJ1-5; TRBD1 was called by the table and not checked on the DNA. TRBV21-1 is labeled a pseudogene. This CDR3 spans 16 amino acids. CDR3 sequence reads: CASSIRRTGSNQPQHF. In nucleotides, the CDR3 is TGTGCCAGCAGCATCAGAAGGACAGGGAGCAACCAGCCCCAGCATTTT.

This rearrangement joins TRBV14 to TRBJ1-6; TRBD1 aligns across 9 bases. The CDR3 runs 17 residues. Germline V lookup: CDR1 SGHDN, CDR2 FVKESK. The V and J ends lost 0 bases and 12 bases, in that order; junction bases with no gene match: 12. CDR3 nucleotides: TGTGCCAGCAGCCAAGACCGGGACAGGGCCCTTCTCAGACCCCTCCACTTT. It is translated as CASSQDRDRALLRPLHF.

The chain couples TRBV4-1 to TRBJ1-4, with 8 bases lining up with TRBD1. The junction had 14 bases not matched to a gene; V was cut back by 3 bases and J by 2 bases. The CDR3 sequence is 19 residues long. Germline V gene data show CDR1 as MGHRA and CDR2 as YSYEKL. The CDR3 is CASSHTGTGRAETNEKLFF. Written as DNA, the CDR3 is TGCGCCAGCAGCCACACCGGGACAGGAAGAGCGGAGACTAATGAAAAACTGTTTTTT.

The chain links TRBV6-9 to TRBJ2-7; D uncertain. CDR3 size: 14 residues. V was shortened by 6 bases and J by 6 bases, with 18 bases between the two germline ends. The germline CDR1 and CDR2 sequences are MNHGY and SVAAGI. As DNA, the CDR3 is TGTGCCAGCAGACCCGATCCTTTGACTTCCGAGCAGTACTTC. This encodes CASRPDPLTSEQYF.

The CDR3 reads CASRTGYEQYF. DNA of the CDR3: TGTGCCAGCAGGACAGGGTACGAGCAGTACTTC. This rearrangement joins TRBV2 to TRBJ2-7; 7 bases match TRBD1. Unmatched junction bases numbered 0, after V lost 6 bases and J lost 4 bases. CDR1 and CDR2 from the germline V gene are SNHLY and FYNNEI. The CDR3 has 11 amino acids.

V gene TRBV7-2 combines with J gene TRBJ2-7; 7 positions match TRBD2. Germline V gene data show CDR1 as SGHTA and CDR2 as FQGNSA. The J segment lost 3 bases and the V segment lost 7 bases, leaving 6 bases of the junction unmatched. The CDR3 has 13 amino acids. CDR3 nucleotides: TGTGCCAGCAAACGCGGGGGAATCTACGAGCAGTACTTC. This sequence encodes CASKRGGIYEQYF.

The chain combines TRBV2 with TRBJ2-1; 11 nucleotides line up with TRBD1. The germline CDR1 and CDR2 sequences are SNHLY and FYNNEI. There are 14 residues in the CDR3. With V trimmed by 5 bases and J by 6 bases, 3 bases remained unmatched. CDR3 region: CASSTGTGGNEQFF. As DNA, the CDR3 is TGTGCCAGCAGTACCGGGACAGGGGGCAATGAGCAGTTCTTC. The variable domain in full, completed from reference TRBV2 and TRBJ2-1, reads EPEVTQTPSHQVTQMGQEVILRCVPISNHLYFYWYRQILGQKVEFLVSFYNNEISEKSEIFDDQFSVERPDGSNFTLKIRSTKLEDSAMYFCASSTGTGGNEQFFGPGTRLTVL.

The genes are TRBV4-1 and TRBJ1-5; D call uncertain. The germline V gene encodes CDR1 MGHRA and CDR2 YSYEKL. V lost 0 bases to trimming and J lost 5 bases, with 8 bases between them. The CDR3 length is 14 residues. CDR3 coding DNA: TGCGCCAGCAGCCAAGAGCAGCGGGATCAGCCCCAGCATTTT. Protein sequence: CASSQEQRDQPQHF.

This chain joins TRBV7-3 and TRBJ2-7; no clear D gene. The V gene lost 5 bases and the J gene lost 2 bases, with 16 bases spanning the gap. The CDR3 spans 15 residues. Germline CDR1 is SGHTA and CDR2 is FQGTGA. Here the CDR3 reads CASSIAADLAYEQYF. The CDR3, as DNA: TGTGCCAGCAGCATAGCCGCAGACCTGGCCTACGAGCAGTACTTC.

The V and J genes are TRBV9 and TRBJ2-3; possible D gene TRBD2, 6 bases. Germline CDR1 SGDLS, CDR2 YYNGEE. The V end lost 4 bases, the J end lost 4 bases, and 19 bases lay between the germline ends. The CDR3 totals 16 residues. The CDR3 DNA sequence: TGTGCCAGCAGCCCACAACCGGGGGTCGGTGCAGATACGCAGTATTTT. Amino acids: CASSPQPGVGADTQYF.

The chain is built from TRBV3-1 (or the pseudogene TRBV3-2) and TRBJ1-2, with TRBD1 as a possible D gene (5 bases). The CDR3 contains 15 residues. The V gene lost 1 base and the J gene lost 4 bases, with 13 bases spanning the gap. CDR1 is LGHDT and CDR2 is YNNKEL in the germline V gene (reference sequence). This CDR3 reads CASSQGGGRGYGYTF. The CDR3 nucleotides are TGTGCCAGCAGCCAAGGAGGAGGGAGGGGCTATGGCTACACCTTC.

The rearrangement joins TRBV4-1 to TRBJ2-1; no clear D. The CDR3 spans 13 residues. Trimming stripped 4 bases from V and 9 bases from J, with 13 bases between. The germline V gene has CDR1 MGHRA and CDR2 YSYEKL. In nucleotides, the CDR3 is TGCGCCAGCAGCCTAAATAGTTATGGTGAGCAGTTCTTC. The encoded protein is CASSLNSYGEQFF.